This record looks at one TCR beta chain sequence and its context. These data originate in a study of T cell responses to AZD1222 COVID-19 vaccine. CDR1 MDHEN and CDR2 SYDVKM come from the germline V gene. This CDR3 comprises 13 residues. J was trimmed by 7 bases and V by 6 bases; bases with no gene match: 5. Profiling relied on immunoSEQ multiplex PCR, and the TCRdb table lists in-frame clones only, not all of them. Of fewer than 200,000 clones listed, just under 90% are singletons. The sequence came from an adult who received the MenACWY meningococcal vaccine as a control. The rearrangement links TRBV28 to TRBJ1-3; TRBD1 matches at 8 bases. Sequenced material: peripheral blood, taken 28 days after the second dose of the MenACWY control vaccine. The CDR3 region is CASSDRGYNTIYF. The CDR3, as DNA: TGTGCCAGCAGCGACAGGGGATACAACACCATATATTTT.